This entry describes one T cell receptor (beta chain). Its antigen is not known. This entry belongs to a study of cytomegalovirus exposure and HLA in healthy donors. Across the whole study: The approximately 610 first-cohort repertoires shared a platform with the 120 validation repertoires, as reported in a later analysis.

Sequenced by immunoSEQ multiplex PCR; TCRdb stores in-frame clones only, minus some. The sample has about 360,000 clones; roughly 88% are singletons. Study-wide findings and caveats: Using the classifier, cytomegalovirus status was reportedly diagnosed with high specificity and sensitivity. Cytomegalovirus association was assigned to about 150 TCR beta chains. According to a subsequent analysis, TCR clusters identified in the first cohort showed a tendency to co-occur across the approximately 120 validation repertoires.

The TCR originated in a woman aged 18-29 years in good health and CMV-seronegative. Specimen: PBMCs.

The CDR3 DNA reads TGTGCCAGCAGACTACAGGGGCGTGCCACTGAAGCTTTCTTT. This sequence encodes CASRLQGRATEAFF. V and J are TRBV2 and TRBJ1-1, with TRBD1 matching 7 bases. Germline V CDR1 and CDR2: SNHLY, FYNNEI. The CDR3 is made up of 14 amino acids. V shed 6 bases and J 4 bases; nucleotides not matched to a gene: 8.